This TCR beta chain came from a study of blood T cells in healthy people across ages. Overall study results and limits: Because sorting was not performed, PBMCs prevented conclusive naive versus antigen-experienced comparison.

Whenever a sample was processed, at least 6 million PBMCs were isolated. A J-beta primer mix and a sample-barcoded 5' primer were used in a second PCR of roughly 6 to 11 cycles. MiXCR, run by TCRdb on the 5' RACE reads, gives a single entry per CDR3 protein. Among more than 800,000 distinct CDR3 sequences listed, 35% to 50% were seen once. Per germline, CDR1 MNHEY and CDR2 SVGAGI. This CDR3 contains 11 residues. On this clonotype: Its antigen remains unidentified.

The rearrangement links TRBV6-5 to TRBJ2-7; D unclear. Judging by the DNA end, TRBJ2-5 fits better; the J call may be wrong. Sequenced: blood. This clonotype was sampled from an older woman in good health. The CDR3 reads CASKIGETQYF. CDR3 nucleotide sequence: TGTGCCAGCAAGATAGGAGAGACCCAGTACTTC.